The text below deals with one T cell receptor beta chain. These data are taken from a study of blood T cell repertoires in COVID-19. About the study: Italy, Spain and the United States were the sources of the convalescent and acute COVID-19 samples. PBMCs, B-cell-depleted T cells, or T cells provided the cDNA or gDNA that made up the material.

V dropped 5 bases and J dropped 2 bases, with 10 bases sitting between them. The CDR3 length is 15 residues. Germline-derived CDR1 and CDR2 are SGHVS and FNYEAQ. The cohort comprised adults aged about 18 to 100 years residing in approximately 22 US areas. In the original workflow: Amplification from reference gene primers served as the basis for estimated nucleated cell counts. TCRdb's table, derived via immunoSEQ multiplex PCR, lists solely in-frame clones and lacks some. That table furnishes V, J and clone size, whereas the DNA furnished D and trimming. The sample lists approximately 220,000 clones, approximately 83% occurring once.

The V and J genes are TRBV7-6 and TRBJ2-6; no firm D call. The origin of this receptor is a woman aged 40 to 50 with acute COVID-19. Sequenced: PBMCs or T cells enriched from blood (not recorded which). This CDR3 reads CASSPSRAGANVLTF. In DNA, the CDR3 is TGTGCCAGCAGCCCCTCCCGGGCTGGGGCCAACGTCCTGACTTTC.